These T cell receptor beta chains were read from a single sample in a study of blood T cell repertoires in COVID-19. Sequencing used immunoSEQ multiplex PCR; TCRdb keeps in-frame clones, though not all of them. The sample shows 60,000 to 65,000 clones, approximately 83% of them seen only once. The sample was peripheral blood. The receptors stem from a man aged 45-65 years with COVID-19, enrolled during active disease. The conserved cysteine and the conserved F or W are not part of the CDR3 here.

TRBV19,11,TRBJ1-5,ASSVGREQPQH
TRBV14,11,TRBJ1-1,ASSQQVITEAF
TRBV28,13,TRBJ1-5,ASSLRLTADQPQH
TRBV5-1,13,TRBJ1-5,ASSLSSNSNQPQH
TRBV10-3,13,TRBJ1-1,AIRPDRVGATEAF
TRBV24-1,10,TRBJ2-1,ATSDEGNEQF
TRBV15,15,TRBJ1-3,ATSASRQGLGGNTIY
TRBV18,12,TRBJ2-2,ASSPIQGTGELF
TRBV21-1,14,TRBJ2-7,ASSKVASFTTYEQY
TRBV5-1,12,TRBJ1-1,ASSFTGLNTEAF
TRBV19,11,TRBJ1-2,ATAGVAGYGYT
TRBV9,12,TRBJ1-1,ASSAGQVNTEAF
TRBV27,9,TRBJ2-1,VTLVGAEQF
TRBV5-1,13,TRBJ1-1,ASSLGTGGSTEAF
TRBV30,12,TRBJ2-2,AWRRGHATGELF
TRBV30,14,TRBJ2-7,AWSALGQGVSYEQY
TRBV7-9,11,TRBJ2-1,ASSMTGLNEQF
TRBV6-6,10,TRBJ1-5,ASSLNDQPQH
TRBV2,12,TRBJ2-3,ASSREVSTDTQY
TRBV10-1,12,TRBJ2-4,ASSAGQGRNIQY
TRBV24-1,13,TRBJ1-4,ATSDRQWGEEKLF
TRBV9,14,TRBJ2-2,ASSVVGGSSTGELF
TRBV27,13,TRBJ1-6,ASRLRGRYNSPLH
TRBV5-4,12,TRBJ2-7,ASSLSQGGYEQY
TRBV24-1,11,TRBJ2-3,ATSVASTDTQY
TRBV6-6,14,TRBJ1-1,ASRPSQGALNTEAF
TRBV30,11,TRBJ1-2,AWSVRTGDGYT
TRBV6-5,10,TRBJ1-2,ASSLAYYGYT
TRBV7-3,13,TRBJ2-5,ASSLLAGEGETQY
TRBV6-5,11,TRBJ1-6,ASDRALGSPLH
TRBV20-1,12,TRBJ2-1,SASSGSSYNEQF
TRBV27,11,TRBJ1-4,ASSLSTNEKLF
TRBV6-1,14,TRBJ1-5,ASSGSIGDSNQPQH
TRBV7-9,11,TRBJ2-1,ASQRRGGDEQF
TRBV28,13,TRBJ2-2,ASSPPDRGPGELF
TRBV28,9,TRBJ1-1,ASKTTGQAF
TRBV9,13,TRBJ1-4,ASSNRGLGNEKLF
TRBV28,13,TRBJ2-3,ASSFRGIGPDTQY
TRBV6-5,11,TRBJ1-5,ASSYTGAQPQH
TRBV4-1,13,TRBJ2-7,ASSQGQGNTYEQY
TRBV2,13,TRBJ2-7,ASRLTSGGPYEQY
TRBV6-5,12,TRBJ1-5,ASRPRGYNQPQH
TRBV30,12,TRBJ2-1,AWEGQGWGNEQF
TRBV5-1,11,TRBJ1-1,ASSRGLDTEAF
TRBV19,13,TRBJ1-5,ASSIEKTGSRPQH
TRBV14,11,TRBJ2-2,ASSQLGPGELF
TRBV29-1,8,TRBJ2-7,SVQVGEQY